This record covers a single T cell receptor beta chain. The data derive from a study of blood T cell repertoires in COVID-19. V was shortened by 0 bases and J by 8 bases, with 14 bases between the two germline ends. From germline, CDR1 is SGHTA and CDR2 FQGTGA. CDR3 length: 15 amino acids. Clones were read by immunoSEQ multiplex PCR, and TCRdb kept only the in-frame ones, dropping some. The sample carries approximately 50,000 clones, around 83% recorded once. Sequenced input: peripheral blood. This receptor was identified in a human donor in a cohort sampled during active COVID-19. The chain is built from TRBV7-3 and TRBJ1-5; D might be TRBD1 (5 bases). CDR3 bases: TGTGCCAGCAGCTTAACTGGGGCGGCCGGCGAGCCCCAGCATTTT. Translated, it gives CASSLTGAAGEPQHF.